The 10 T cell receptor beta chains given below trace back to one sample, sequenced in a study of OX40 agonist ivuxolimab in advanced cancers. Data came from immunoSEQ multiplex PCR; TCRdb stores just in-frame clones and leaves some out. The sample records about 110,000 clones, more than 85% being singletons. This sample comprised CD4+ or CD8+ T cells sorted from blood, obtained in a trial of the OX40 agonist ivuxolimab. All receptors derive from an adult with an advanced solid tumor such as melanoma, head and neck, liver or kidney cancer.

The chain carries TRBV7-2 and TRBJ1-1, with D unclear. The V gene's germline CDR1 is SGHTA and CDR2 FQGNSA. V was pared by 2 bases and J by 1 base, with 8 bases between. The CDR3 runs 14 residues. Here the CDR3 reads CASSLYGANTEAFF. Written as DNA, the CDR3 is TGTGCCAGCAGCTTATATGGAGCGAACACTGAAGCTTTCTTT. Variable domain in full (rest from reference TRBV7-2 and TRBJ1-1): GAGVSQSPSNKVTEKGKDVELRCDPISGHTALYWYRQSLGQGLEFLIYFQGNSAPDKSGLPSDRFSAERTGGSVSTLTIQRTQQEDSAVYLCASSLYGANTEAFFGQGTRLTVV.

V and J are TRBV7-2 and TRBJ1-1; D perhaps matches TRBD1 (5 bases). V was pared by 4 bases and J by 2 bases, with 8 bases between. Germline V CDR1 and CDR2: SGHTA, FQGNSA. The CDR3 length is 13 residues. The DNA for the CDR3 is TGTGCCAGCAGCTGGGGGACTAACACTGAAGCTTTCTTT. Encoded protein: CASSWGTNTEAFF.

The V gene is TRBV15, the J gene TRBJ1-1; D is unresolved. The ends were cut back, 0 bases at V and 0 bases at J, with 8 bases in the middle. CDR1 and CDR2 (germline): LNHNV, YYDKDF (reference sequence). This CDR3 spans 15 amino acids. This chain's CDR3 is CATSRDQRMNTEAFF. The DNA of the CDR3 is TGTGCCACCAGCAGAGATCAACGGATGAACACTGAAGCTTTCTTT.

This clone showed up just once. The chain joins TRBV28 to TRBJ2-7; possibly TRBD2 for D (7 bases). The germline V gene encodes CDR1 MDHEN and CDR2 SYDVKM. The CDR3 consists of 15 residues. Trimming left V 6 bases short and J 2 bases short, with 17 bases between. The CDR3 DNA follows: TGTGCCAGCAGAAGAGGGGGGGCCGAAACCTACGAGCAGTACTTC. This codes for CASRRGGAETYEQYF.

The V gene is TRBV27, the J gene TRBJ2-7, with 8 bases that match TRBD2. Germline trimming cut 5 bases from V and 5 bases from J; bases unmatched to any gene: 8. This CDR3 comprises 14 residues. The germline V gene has CDR1 MNHEY and CDR2 SMNVEV (reference sequence). The CDR3 is CASSPGLVGNEQYF. The CDR3 DNA reads TGTGCCAGCAGTCCGGGACTAGTGGGGAACGAGCAGTACTTC.

The genes are TRBV7-3 and TRBJ2-2; D perhaps matches TRBD2 (6 bases). This CDR3 has 16 amino acids. V was pared by 6 bases and J by 1 base, with 15 bases between. Per germline, CDR1 SGHTA and CDR2 FQGTGA. The DNA of the CDR3 is TGTGCCAGCAGGACGGTAAAGGGACTGAACACCGGGGAGCTGTTTTTT. This translates into CASRTVKGLNTGELFF.

A word on this clone: Distinct nucleotide sequences in the sample also encode this CDR3. The chain uses TRBV28 and TRBJ2-1, with TRBD2 identical over 14 bases. The J segment lost 6 bases and the V segment lost 8 bases, leaving 6 bases of the junction unmatched. This CDR3 spans 15 amino acids. Germline-derived CDR1 and CDR2 are MDHEN and SYDVKM. The CDR3 loop reads CASGRLAGGVNEQFF. In nucleotides, the CDR3 is TGTGCCAGCGGACGACTAGCGGGAGGGGTCAATGAGCAGTTCTTC.

This chain uses TRBV5-5 with TRBJ2-4; D not certain. With 2 bases removed from V and 5 bases from J, the gap between germline ends came to 14 bases. Germline V gene lookup returns CDR1 SGHKS and CDR2 YYEKEE (reference sequence). The CDR3 length is 15 residues. The CDR3 loop is CASSFGPFGENIQYF. The CDR3 nucleotides read TGTGCCAGCAGCTTTGGACCTTTTGGAGAAAACATTCAGTACTTC.

The chain combines TRBV9 with TRBJ2-5; D remains ambiguous. This CDR3 is built from 14 residues. Germline lookup yields CDR1 SGDLS and CDR2 YYNGEE. The V end lost 0 bases, the J end lost 5 bases, and 11 bases lay between the germline ends. In DNA, the CDR3 is TGTGCCAGCAGCGTAGCCAGTGGTTGGGAGACCCAGTACTTC. Amino acids: CASSVASGWETQYF. Full variable domain (outside the CDR3, taken from reference TRBV9 and TRBJ2-5): DSGVTQTPKHLITATGQRVTLRCSPRSGDLSVYWYQQSLDQGLQFLIQYYNGEERAKGNILERFSAQQFPDLHSELNLSSLELGDSALYFCASSVASGWETQYFGPGTRLLVL.

V usage is TRBV7-3 and J usage is TRBJ2-2, with TRBD2 matching over 7 bases. The J segment lost 8 bases and the V segment lost 2 bases, leaving 8 bases of the junction unmatched. The CDR3 contains 15 residues. CDR1 is SGHTA, CDR2 FQGTGA, per germline. DNA for the CDR3: TGTGCCAGCAGCTTATCGAGCGGGGCCTCTGGGGAGCTGTTTTTT. Residues: CASSLSSGASGELFF. The variable domain in full, completed from reference TRBV7-3 and TRBJ2-2, reads GAGVSQTPSNKVTEKGKYVELRCDPISGHTALYWYRQSLGQGPEFLIYFQGTGAADDSGLPNDRFFAVRPEGSVSTLKIQRTERGDSAVYLCASSLSSGASGELFFGEGSRLTVL.